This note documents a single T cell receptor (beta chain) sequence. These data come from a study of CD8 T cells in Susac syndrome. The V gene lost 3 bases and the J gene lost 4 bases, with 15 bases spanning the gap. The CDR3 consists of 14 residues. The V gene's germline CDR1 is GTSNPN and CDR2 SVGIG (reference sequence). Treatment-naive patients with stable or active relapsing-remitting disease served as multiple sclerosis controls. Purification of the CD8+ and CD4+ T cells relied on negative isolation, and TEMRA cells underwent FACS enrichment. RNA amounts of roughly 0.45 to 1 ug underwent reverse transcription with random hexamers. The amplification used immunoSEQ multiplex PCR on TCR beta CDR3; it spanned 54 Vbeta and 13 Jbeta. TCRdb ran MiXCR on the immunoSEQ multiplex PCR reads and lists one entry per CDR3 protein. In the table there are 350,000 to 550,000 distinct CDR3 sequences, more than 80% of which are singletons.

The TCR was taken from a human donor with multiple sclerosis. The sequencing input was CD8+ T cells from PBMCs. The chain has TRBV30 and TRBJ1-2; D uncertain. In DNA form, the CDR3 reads TGTGCCTGGAGAGACCCTAGCGTTACCTATGGCTACACCTTC. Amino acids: CAWRDPSVTYGYTF.